This passage covers 26 T cell receptor beta chains from one sample sequenced in a study of long-term antiretroviral therapy in people with HIV. Assay version v3.0 of immunoSEQ was used, and it was run at survey level. TCRdb's table, derived via immunoSEQ multiplex PCR, lists solely in-frame clones and lacks some. The sample has about 14,000 clones, 82% seen once. The sequencing used unsorted PBMCs, collected 1.8 years before starting antiretroviral therapy. These receptors were obtained from a middle-aged woman with HIV.

This clone was recorded only once. The chain combines TRBV7-9 with TRBJ2-5; D is perhaps TRBD1 (6 bases). Germline V gene sequence: CDR1 SEHNR, CDR2 FQNEAQ (reference sequence). Trimming pared 3 bases from V and 5 bases from J, leaving 10 bases between. The CDR3 length is 13 residues. CDR3 coding DNA: TGTGCCAGCAGCTTTTCAGGGGAGGAGACCCAGTACTTC. This encodes CASSFSGEETQYF. Drawing the rest from reference TRBV7-9 and TRBJ2-5, the complete variable domain is DTGVSQNPRHKITKRGQNVTFRCDPISEHNRLYWYRQTLGQGPEFLTYFQNEAQLEKSRLLSDRFSAERPKGSFSTLEIQRTEQGDSAMYLCASSFSGEETQYFGPGTRLLVL.

The chain recombines TRBV28 with TRBJ2-7; unclear D gene. The CDR3 is 14 amino acids. Per germline, CDR1 MDHEN and CDR2 SYDVKM. The V end lost 2 bases, the J end lost 4 bases, and 12 bases lay between the germline ends. CDR3 nucleotide sequence: TGTGCCAGCAGTTTAAGTGAGGTCCCATACGAGCAGTACTTC. It encodes CASSLSEVPYEQYF.

The J gene is TRBJ1-1, the V gene TRBV7-9; D is undetermined. The V end lost 3 bases, the J end lost 4 bases, and 12 bases lay between the germline ends. The CDR3 runs 14 residues. CDR1 is SEHNR, CDR2 FQNEAQ, per germline (reference sequence). In DNA, the CDR3 is TGTGCCAGCAGCTTTGCAGGCACGGTCACTGAAGCTTTCTTT. Protein product: CASSFAGTVTEAFF. The whole variable domain, remainder taken from reference TRBV7-9 and TRBJ1-1, is DTGVSQNPRHKITKRGQNVTFRCDPISEHNRLYWYRQTLGQGPEFLTYFQNEAQLEKSRLLSDRFSAERPKGSFSTLEIQRTEQGDSAMYLCASSFAGTVTEAFFGQGTRLTVV.

V usage is TRBV7-2 and J usage is TRBJ1-4; no clear D gene. V shed 0 bases and J shed 4 bases, with 9 bases lying between them. The CDR3 has 15 residues. Germline CDR1 SGHTA, CDR2 FQGNSA. The CDR3 spells CASSLAGEVNEKLFF. In DNA form, the CDR3 reads TGTGCCAGCAGCTTAGCCGGGGAGGTTAATGAAAAACTGTTTTTT.

The chain links TRBV4-1 to TRBJ2-5; maybe TRBD2 (6 bases). The germline V and J ends were trimmed by 2 bases and 2 bases, with 15 bases remaining between them. The CDR3 extends over 16 amino acids. Germline V CDR1 and CDR2: MGHRA, YSYEKL. The CDR3 bases are TGCGCCAGCAGCCAATACCCGGGGGTAAAACAAGAGACCCAGTACTTC. Protein: CASSQYPGVKQETQYF.

The V gene is TRBV5-8, the J gene TRBJ1-3; tentative D call: TRBD1 (5 bases). The CDR3 is 16 amino acids. Germline V gene sequence: CDR1 SGHTS, CDR2 YDEGEE. Between the trimmed V and J ends, which lost 4 bases and 0 bases, there was a span of 14 bases. The CDR3, as DNA: TGTGCCAGCAGCAAAGCACAGGCCTTCTCTGGAAACACCATATATTTT. Amino acid sequence: CASSKAQAFSGNTIYF.

The J gene is TRBJ1-2, the V gene TRBV5-4; D is uncertain. Germline V gene data show CDR1 as SGHNT and CDR2 as YYREEE (reference sequence). The CDR3 consists of 13 residues. The ends were cut back, 3 bases at V and 5 bases at J, with 11 bases in the middle. The CDR3: CASSSEYYYGYTF. DNA for the CDR3: TGTGCCAGCAGCTCGGAGTACTATTATGGCTACACCTTC.

V and J are TRBV16 and TRBJ2-4; TRBD1 agrees at 7 bases. J lost 7 bases, V lost 4 bases, and 7 bases had no gene match. The CDR3 consists of 14 residues. Germline lookup yields CDR1 KGHSY and CDR2 FQNENV. CDR3 in DNA: TGTGCCAGCAGCCCCGGACAGGTTTTGAACATTCAGTACTTC. It yields the protein CASSPGQVLNIQYF.

This chain connects TRBV2 to TRBJ2-7; a weak D match, TRBD1 (5 bases). The ends were cut back, 1 base at V and 1 base at J, with 5 bases in the middle. Germline CDR1 and CDR2: SNHLY and FYNNEI. This CDR3 region has 13 residues. CDR3 DNA sequence: TGTGCCAGCAGTGAAGACAGGTCCTACGAGCAGTACTTC. Translated, it gives CASSEDRSYEQYF. The complete variable domain, with remaining parts taken from reference TRBV2 and TRBJ2-7, reads EPEVTQTPSHQVTQMGQEVILRCVPISNHLYFYWYRQILGQKVEFLVSFYNNEISEKSEIFDDQFSVERPDGSNFTLKIRSTKLEDSAMYFCASSEDRSYEQYFGPGTRLTVT.

V usage is TRBV30 and J usage is TRBJ1-5; no clear D gene. This CDR3 is built from 17 residues. Trimming removed 6 bases from V and 1 base from J, with 22 bases in between. Per germline, CDR1 GTSNPN and CDR2 SVGIG (reference sequence). This chain's CDR3 is CACISLRGRRSNQPQHF. Here the CDR3 DNA reads TGTGCCTGTATCTCCCTCCGAGGGCGTCGGAGCAATCAGCCCCAGCATTTT.

The V gene is TRBV4-1, the J gene TRBJ1-1; D not certain. Germline V gene data show CDR1 as MGHRA and CDR2 as YSYEKL. Trimming stripped 4 bases from V and 5 bases from J, with 11 bases between. This CDR3 region has 13 residues. CDR3: CASSRLEATEAFF. The CDR3 bases are TGCGCCAGCAGCCGGCTTGAAGCGACTGAAGCTTTCTTT.

The chain employs TRBV11-2 and TRBJ2-1; TRBD2 is a possible D gene (6 bases). This CDR3 has 14 amino acids. Germline V lookup: CDR1 SGHAT, CDR2 FQNNGV. Trimming took off 5 bases at V and 8 bases at J, with 16 bases between the two ends. In DNA, the CDR3 is TGTGCCAGCAGCGGGAGGTACAAGAGCGATGAGCAGTTCTTC. It yields the protein CASSGRYKSDEQFF.

The rearrangement uses TRBV6-1 and TRBJ2-2; D is ambiguous. Germline V CDR1 and CDR2: MNHNS, SASEGT. The ends were cut back, 4 bases at V and 2 bases at J, with 8 bases in the middle. The CDR3 extends over 14 amino acids. For the CDR3, the DNA is TGTGCCAGCAGTGTCCAGATTAACACCGGGGAGCTGTTTTTT. Protein sequence: CASSVQINTGELFF.

The chain joins TRBV6-5 to TRBJ1-2; no reliable D call. V lost 4 bases, J lost 0 bases, and 9 bases lay in between. The CDR3 extends over 14 amino acids. Germline values: CDR1 MNHEY, CDR2 SVGAGI. The CDR3 loop reads CASSSSTANYGYTF. CDR3 DNA sequence: TGTGCCAGCAGTTCCAGCACAGCTAACTATGGCTACACCTTC.

The chain combines TRBV2 with TRBJ1-1; D call uncertain. Germline lookup yields CDR1 SNHLY and CDR2 FYNNEI. CDR3 length equals 9 residues. The V gene lost 11 bases and the J gene lost 8 bases, with 9 bases spanning the gap. Here the CDR3 reads CAPLPEAFF. CDR3 sequence (DNA): TGTGCCCCCCTGCCGGAAGCTTTCTTT. Supplemented by reference TRBV2 and TRBJ1-1, the full variable domain reads EPEVTQTPSHQVTQMGQEVILRCVPISNHLYFYWYRQILGQKVEFLVSFYNNEISEKSEIFDDQFSVERPDGSNFTLKIRSTKLEDSAMYFCAPLPEAFFGQGTRLTVV.

This chain links TRBV2 with TRBJ2-2; TRBD2 might be the D (6 bases). This CDR3 spans 15 amino acids. Trimming removed 6 bases at V and 7 bases at J, with 18 bases between. Per germline, CDR1 SNHLY and CDR2 FYNNEI. This CDR3 reads CASRTGTGVLGELFF. CDR3 nucleotides: TGTGCCAGCAGGACCGGGACTGGGGTTCTCGGGGAGCTGTTTTTT.

The chain carries TRBV6-5 and TRBJ1-4; 9 bases line up with TRBD1. Losses at the gene ends were 4 bases for V and 8 bases for J; bases not matched to a gene: 11. CDR1 MNHEY and CDR2 SVGAGI come from the germline V gene. The CDR3 covers 16 residues. The CDR3 is CASSSQRTGAREKLFF. The CDR3 DNA reads TGTGCCAGCAGTTCGCAAAGGACAGGGGCAAGAGAAAAACTGTTTTTT.

The chain recombines TRBV14 with TRBJ2-7; 10 bases align to TRBD1. The CDR3 consists of 17 residues. V lost 1 base to trimming and J lost 5 bases; unmatched junction nucleotides: 11. The germline V gene has CDR1 SGHDN and CDR2 FVKESK. CDR3 region: CASSQVRPGQGLDEQYF. As DNA, the CDR3 is TGTGCCAGCAGCCAAGTGAGACCGGGACAGGGGTTGGACGAGCAGTACTTC.

CDR3 DNA: TGCGCCAGCAGCCAAGACAGGAGGAACACCGGGGAGCTGTTTTTT. Residues: CASSQDRRNTGELFF. The chain recombines TRBV4-3 with TRBJ2-2; D ambiguous. CDR1 LGHNA and CDR2 YSLEER come from the germline V gene. This CDR3 is 15 amino acids long. V was cut by 0 bases and J by 1 base, with 6 bases left in between.

The rearrangement joins TRBV27 to TRBJ2-7; tentatively, D is TRBD2 (5 bases). V lost 5 bases and J 5 bases, leaving 16 bases between the germline ends. This CDR3 has 14 residues. The V gene's germline CDR1 is MNHEY and CDR2 SMNVEV (reference sequence). The CDR3 DNA follows: TGTGCCAGCAGTCTCTTAGGACTTTCCCACGAGCAGTACTTC. This translates into CASSLLGLSHEQYF.

On this clone itself: Relative to the germline gene, one junction end is altered; a read error may explain this. The J gene is TRBJ2-7, the V gene TRBV28; TRBD2 is a possible D gene (6 bases). The germline V gene has CDR1 MDHEN and CDR2 SYDVKM. The CDR3 length is 14 residues. CDR3 in DNA: TGTGCCAGCAGCCCTAGGGGAGGCTCCCACGAGCAGTACTTC. Protein product: CASSPRGGSHEQYF.

The genes are TRBV5-4 and TRBJ2-1; D possibly corresponds to TRBD1 (5 bases). Trimming stripped 3 bases from V and 0 bases from J, with 10 bases between. CDR3 length: 15 residues. Germline loops: CDR1 SGHNT, CDR2 YYREEE (reference sequence). The CDR3 protein is CASSSGHVSYNEQFF. In nucleotides, the CDR3 is TGTGCCAGCAGCTCCGGACATGTCTCCTACAATGAGCAGTTCTTC.

This sequence joins TRBV19 and TRBJ2-3; TRBD1 might be the D (6 bases). V dropped 6 bases and J dropped 3 bases, with 13 bases sitting between them. Germline V gene data show CDR1 as LNHDA and CDR2 as SQIVND (reference sequence). The CDR3 spans 14 residues. Here the CDR3 reads CASRRQAKTDTQYF. DNA of the CDR3: TGTGCCAGTAGGCGACAGGCGAAGACAGATACGCAGTATTTT.

This chain connects TRBV11-3 to TRBJ2-7, with D perhaps matching TRBD1 (5 bases). The CDR3 is 14 amino acids. Germline V gene lookup returns CDR1 SGHNT and CDR2 YENEEA. The V end lost 0 bases, the J end lost 0 bases, and 6 bases lay between the germline ends. The CDR3 protein is CASSLDRDSYEQYF. CDR3 nucleotides: TGTGCCAGCAGCTTAGACAGGGACTCCTACGAGCAGTACTTC.

The rearrangement uses TRBV9 and TRBJ2-7; D is ambiguous. The germline V and J ends were trimmed by 3 bases and 5 bases, with 12 bases remaining between them. Germline V gene lookup returns CDR1 SGDLS and CDR2 YYNGEE. CDR3 length: 13 residues. The DNA of the CDR3 is TGTGCCAGCAGCGCCGCCCCGCCCGACGAGCAGTACTTC. It specifies CASSAAPPDEQYF.

The gene calls are TRBV4-1 and TRBJ1-5; a possible D gene is TRBD1 (5 bases). The CDR3 runs to 17 residues. CDR1 MGHRA and CDR2 YSYEKL come from the germline V gene. Trimming removed 1 base from V and 2 bases from J, with 15 bases in between. CDR3 sequence: CASSQGARGIGNQPQHF. The CDR3 DNA reads TGCGCCAGCAGCCAAGGGGCCCGGGGGATTGGCAATCAGCCCCAGCATTTT.